The entry that follows covers one T cell receptor beta chain sequence. What it binds is unknown. These data belong to a study of T-cell memory formation after mild COVID-19. General study findings and limits: The main location of contracting CD4+ clones was CM and EM, and that of contracting CD8+ clones was EMRA.

TCRdb reprocessed the 5' RACE reads via MiXCR and lists one record per CDR3 protein. In the table there are about 170,000 distinct CDR3 sequences, under 15% of which are singletons. The CDR3 extends over 17 amino acids. The V gene lost 3 bases and the J gene lost 5 bases, with 22 bases spanning the gap. The V gene's germline CDR1 is KGHSH and CDR2 LQKENI. V usage is TRBV18 and J usage is TRBJ1-2; D not certain. Sequencing was performed on PBMCs or a T cell subset sorted from them (not recorded which). The origin of this receptor is a man aged 18 to 30 who had mild COVID-19 (a few samples of this study predate the infection). Cell type and time point are not known. This chain's CDR3 is CASSPVAPPSRGYGYTF. The CDR3 nucleotides are TGTGCCAGCTCACCGGTTGCCCCCCCAAGTCGGGGTTATGGCTACACCTTC.